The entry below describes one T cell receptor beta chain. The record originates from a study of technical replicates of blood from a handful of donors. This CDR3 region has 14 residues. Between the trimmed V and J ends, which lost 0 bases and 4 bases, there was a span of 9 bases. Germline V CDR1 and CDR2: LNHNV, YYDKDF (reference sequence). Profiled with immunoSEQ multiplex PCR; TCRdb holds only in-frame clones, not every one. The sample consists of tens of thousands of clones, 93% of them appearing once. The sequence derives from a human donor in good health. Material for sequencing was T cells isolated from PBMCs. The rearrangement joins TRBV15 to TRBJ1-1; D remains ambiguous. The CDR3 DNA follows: TGTGCCACCAGCAGAGATATTCCCGTCACTGAAGCTTTCTTT. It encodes CATSRDIPVTEAFF.